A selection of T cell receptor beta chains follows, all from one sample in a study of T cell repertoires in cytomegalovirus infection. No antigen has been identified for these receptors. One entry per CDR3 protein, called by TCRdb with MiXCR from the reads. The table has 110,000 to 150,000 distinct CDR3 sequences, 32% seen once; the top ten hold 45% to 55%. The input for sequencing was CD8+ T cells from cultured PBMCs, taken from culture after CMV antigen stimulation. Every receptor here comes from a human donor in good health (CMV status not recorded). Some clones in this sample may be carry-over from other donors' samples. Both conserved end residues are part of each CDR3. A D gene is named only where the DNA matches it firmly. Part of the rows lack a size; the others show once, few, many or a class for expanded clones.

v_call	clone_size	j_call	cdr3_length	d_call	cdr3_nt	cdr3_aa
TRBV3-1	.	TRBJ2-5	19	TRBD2	TGTGCCAGCAGCCAAGATCTTGGTAGCGGGGGGGCTTTTGGAGAGACCCAGTACTTC	CASSQDLGSGGAFGETQYF
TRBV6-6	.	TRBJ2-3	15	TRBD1	TGTGCCAGCAGTTCCTACAGGGGTATGACAGATACGCAGTATTTT	CASSSYRGMTDTQYF
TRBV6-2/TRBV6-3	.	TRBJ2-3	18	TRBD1	TGTGCCAGCAGTTACCGGACAGGAATCGATCCTAGCACAGATACGCAGTATTTT	CASSYRTGIDPSTDTQYF
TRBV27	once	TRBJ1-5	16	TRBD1	TGTGCCAGCAGTTCCCTCCCGGGACAGATCAATCAGCCCCAGCATTTT	CASSSLPGQINQPQHF
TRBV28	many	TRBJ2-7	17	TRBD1	TGTGCCAGCAGTTTATTGGCACAGGGGATGGGGACCTACGAGCAGTACTTC	CASSLLAQGMGTYEQYF
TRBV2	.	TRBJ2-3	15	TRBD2	TGTGCCACCACCAGCGGGGGTATGAGCACAGATACGCAGTATTTT	CATTSGGMSTDTQYF
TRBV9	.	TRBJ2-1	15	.	TGTGCCAGCAGCGTAGGGGGTCGAACTTCCAATGAGCAGTTCTTC	CASSVGGRTSNEQFF
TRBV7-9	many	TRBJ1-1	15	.	TGTGCCAGCAGCCCACGGGAGGGTGCTGGCACTGAAGCTTTCTTT	CASSPREGAGTEAFF
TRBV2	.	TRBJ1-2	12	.	TGTGCCAGCAGGCCGGCCAGCTATGGCTACACCTTC	CASRPASYGYTF
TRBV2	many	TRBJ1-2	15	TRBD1	TGTGCCAGCAGTGAGTGGACAGGCAGGAACTATGGCTACACCTTC	CASSEWTGRNYGYTF
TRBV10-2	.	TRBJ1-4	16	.	TGCGCCAGCAGTGAGTTGCAGGCCTTAGGCTATGAAAAACTGTTTTTT	CASSELQALGYEKLFF
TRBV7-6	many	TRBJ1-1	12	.	TGTGCGACCAGGGAACTGAACACTGAAGCTTTCTTT	CATRELNTEAFF
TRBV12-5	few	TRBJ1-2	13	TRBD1	TGTGCTAGTGGTCCGGGACAGGGCTATGGCTACACCTTC	CASGPGQGYGYTF
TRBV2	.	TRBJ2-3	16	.	TGTGCCAGCAGTGAAGCTTTAACTACTAGCACAGATACGCAGTATTTT	CASSEALTTSTDTQYF
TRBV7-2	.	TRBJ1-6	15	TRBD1	TGTGCCAGCAGCTTATACGGGACAGGGAGGTCACCCCTCCACTTT	CASSLYGTGRSPLHF
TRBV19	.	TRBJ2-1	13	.	TGTGCCAGTAGTATAGGGCCAGACAATGAGCAGTTCTTC	CASSIGPDNEQFF
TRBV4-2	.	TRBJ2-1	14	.	TGTGCCAGCAGCTATGGACGGACGGACGGGGAGCAGTTCTTC	CASSYGRTDGEQFF
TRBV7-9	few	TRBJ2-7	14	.	TGTGCCAGCAGCTCGGGGCAGGGGATCTACGAGCAGTACTTC	CASSSGQGIYEQYF
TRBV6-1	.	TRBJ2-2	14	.	TGTGCCAGCACGGGGATACAGTACACCGGGGAGCTGTTTTTT	CASTGIQYTGELFF
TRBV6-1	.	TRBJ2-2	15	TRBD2	TGTGCCAGCAAGGGGACTAGCGGCCTCACCGGGGAGCTGTTTTTT	CASKGTSGLTGELFF
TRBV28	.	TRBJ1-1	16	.	TGTGCCAGCAGTACGTGGACAGATGGGTATGACACTGAAGCTTTCTTT	CASSTWTDGYDTEAFF
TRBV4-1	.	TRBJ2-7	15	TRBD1	TGCGCCAGCAGCCCCCGACAGGGGCGTTCGTACGAGCAGTACTTC	CASSPRQGRSYEQYF
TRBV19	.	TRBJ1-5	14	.	TGTGCCACCGTCGACGGAGGCAGCAATCAGCCCCAGCATTTT	CATVDGGSNQPQHF
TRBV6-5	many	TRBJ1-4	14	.	TGTGCCAGCAGTTATCGGGGGCCTAATGAAAAACTGTTTTTT	CASSYRGPNEKLFF
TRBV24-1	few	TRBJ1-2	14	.	TGTGCCACCAGTGATTTTGCCATCAACTATGGCTACACCTTC	CATSDFAINYGYTF
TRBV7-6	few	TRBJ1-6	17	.	TGTGCCAGCAGCCCAGCGACCGCGAGCTCCTATAATTCACCCCTCCACTTT	CASSPATASSYNSPLHF
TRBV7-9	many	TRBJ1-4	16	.	TGTGCCAGCAGCTCGGACCCGACAGGAGTTAATGAAAAACTGTTTTTT	CASSSDPTGVNEKLFF
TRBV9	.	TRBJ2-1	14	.	TGTGCCAGCAGCGTAGCCGGGAGATACAATGAGCAGTTCTTC	CASSVAGRYNEQFF
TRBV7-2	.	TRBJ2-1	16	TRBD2	TGTGCCAGCAGCTTGCCCTGGCGGGGGGGCGGCTACGAGCAGTTCTTC	CASSLPWRGGGYEQFF
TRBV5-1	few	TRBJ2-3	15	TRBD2	TGCGCCAGCAGTCCGGGACTAGCATTTCCCGATACGCAGTATTTT	CASSPGLAFPDTQYF
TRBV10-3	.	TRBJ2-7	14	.	TGTGCCATCAGCTACCGGGACGATCCCTTCGAGCAGTACTTC	CAISYRDDPFEQYF
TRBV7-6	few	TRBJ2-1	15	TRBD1	TGTGCCAGCAGCTCCCGGGACAGGGCTTACAATGAGCAGTTCTTC	CASSSRDRAYNEQFF
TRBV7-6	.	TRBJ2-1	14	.	TGTGCCAGCAGCTTTACCCAGAGCTACAATGAGCAGTTCTTC	CASSFTQSYNEQFF
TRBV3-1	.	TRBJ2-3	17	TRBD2	TGTGCCAGCAGCCCGATCCTAGCGGGGGAAGACACAGATACGCAGTATTTT	CASSPILAGEDTDTQYF
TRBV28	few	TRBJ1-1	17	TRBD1	TGTGCCAGCAGCCTCGACAGGGGCGAAGTCTGGAACACTGAAGCTTTCTTT	CASSLDRGEVWNTEAFF
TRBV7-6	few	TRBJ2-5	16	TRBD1	TGTGCCAGCAGTCTTGGGGGGACAGGGGGCCTAGAGACCCAGTACTTC	CASSLGGTGGLETQYF
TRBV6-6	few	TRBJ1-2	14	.	TGTGCCAGCAGTTACTCGATATCTGGGACCGGCTACACCTTC	CASSYSISGTGYTF
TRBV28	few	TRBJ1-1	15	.	TGTGCCAGCAGTTTATCCCCTCGGACAAGTCCTGAAGCTTTCTTT	CASSLSPRTSPEAFF
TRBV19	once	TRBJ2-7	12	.	TGTGCCAGTAGAGACAGTGACTACGAGCAGTACTTC	CASRDSDYEQYF
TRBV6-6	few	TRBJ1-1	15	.	TGTGCCAGCAGTTACTCCCTGGGGGCGAACACTGAAGCTTTCTTT	CASSYSLGANTEAFF
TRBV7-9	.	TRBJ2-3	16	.	TGTGCCAGCAGCTCATCCCTACAGGGTTCCACAGATACGCAGTATTTT	CASSSSLQGSTDTQYF
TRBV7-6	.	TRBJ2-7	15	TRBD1	TGTGCCAGCAGCCTTGGACAGGGGTTAATCCACGAGCAGTACTTC	CASSLGQGLIHEQYF
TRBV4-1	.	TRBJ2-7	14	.	TGCGCCAGCAGCCCTGGGGCAGGCTTTTGGGAGCAGTACTTC	CASSPGAGFWEQYF
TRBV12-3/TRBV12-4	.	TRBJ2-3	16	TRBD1	TGTGCCAGCAGTTTGGGTGGGCAGGGGGCCGGAGATACGCAGTATTTT	CASSLGGQGAGDTQYF
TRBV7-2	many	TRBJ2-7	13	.	TGTGCCAGCAGCTTTGATCCGGGGTACGAGCAGTACTTC	CASSFDPGYEQYF
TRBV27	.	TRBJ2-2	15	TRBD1	TGTGCCAGCAGTTTAGGGACAGTACACACCGGGGAGCTGTTTTTT	CASSLGTVHTGELFF
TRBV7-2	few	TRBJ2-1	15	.	TGTGCCAGCAGCTTATCGTCGGGCCAGTACAATGAGCAGTTCTTC	CASSLSSGQYNEQFF
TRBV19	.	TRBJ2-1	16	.	TGTGCCAGTAGTATGGTCGGTGGGAGCTCCTACAATGAGCAGTTCTTC	CASSMVGGSSYNEQFF
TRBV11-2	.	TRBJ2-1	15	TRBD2	TGTGCCAGCAGCCAAGGACTAGTCTGGTACAATGAGCAGTTCTTC	CASSQGLVWYNEQFF
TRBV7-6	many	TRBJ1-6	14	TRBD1	TGTGCCAGCAGCTTAGCAGGGGGCGATTCACCCCTCCACTTT	CASSLAGGDSPLHF
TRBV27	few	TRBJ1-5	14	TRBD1	TGTGCCAGCAGGGACACAGGGGTGCGTCAGCCCCAGCATTTT	CASRDTGVRQPQHF
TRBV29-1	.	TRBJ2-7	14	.	TGCAGCGTTTTTGGAGGGACAGACTCCTACGAGCAGTACTTC	CSVFGGTDSYEQYF
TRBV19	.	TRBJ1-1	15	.	TGTGCCAGTAGTATAGAAGGGACTTGGGGACCTGAAGCTTTCTTT	CASSIEGTWGPEAFF